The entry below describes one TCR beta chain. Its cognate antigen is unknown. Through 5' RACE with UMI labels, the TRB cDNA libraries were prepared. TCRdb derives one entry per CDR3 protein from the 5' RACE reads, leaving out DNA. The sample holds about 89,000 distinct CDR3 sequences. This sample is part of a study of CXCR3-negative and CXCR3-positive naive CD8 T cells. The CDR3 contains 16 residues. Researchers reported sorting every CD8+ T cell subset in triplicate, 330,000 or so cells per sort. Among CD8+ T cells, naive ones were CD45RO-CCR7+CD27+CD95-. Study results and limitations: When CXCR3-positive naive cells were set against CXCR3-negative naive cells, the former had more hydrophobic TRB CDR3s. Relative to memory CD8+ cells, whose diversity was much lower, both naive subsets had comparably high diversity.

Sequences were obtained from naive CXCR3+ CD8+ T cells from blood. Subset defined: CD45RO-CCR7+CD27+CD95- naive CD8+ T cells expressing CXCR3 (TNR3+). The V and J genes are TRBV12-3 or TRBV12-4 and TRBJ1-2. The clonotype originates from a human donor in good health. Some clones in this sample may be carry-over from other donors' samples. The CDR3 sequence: CASSLARRGSARGYTF.